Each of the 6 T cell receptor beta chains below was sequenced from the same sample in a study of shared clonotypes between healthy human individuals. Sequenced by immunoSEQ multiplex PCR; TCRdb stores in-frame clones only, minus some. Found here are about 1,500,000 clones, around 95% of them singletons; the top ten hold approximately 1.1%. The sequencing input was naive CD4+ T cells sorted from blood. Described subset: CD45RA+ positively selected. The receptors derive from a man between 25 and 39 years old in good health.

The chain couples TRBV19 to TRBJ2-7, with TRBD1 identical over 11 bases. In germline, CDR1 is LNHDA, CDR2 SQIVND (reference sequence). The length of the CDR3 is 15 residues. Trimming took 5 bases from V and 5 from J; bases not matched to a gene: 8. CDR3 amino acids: CASSSTGTGGNEQYF. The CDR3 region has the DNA TGTGCCAGTAGTTCCACCGGGACAGGGGGTAACGAGCAGTACTTC.

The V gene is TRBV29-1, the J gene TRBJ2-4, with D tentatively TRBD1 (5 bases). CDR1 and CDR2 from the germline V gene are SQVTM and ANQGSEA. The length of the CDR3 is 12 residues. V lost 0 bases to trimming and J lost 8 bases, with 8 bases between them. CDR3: CSVEEGRDIQYF. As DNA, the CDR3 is TGCAGCGTTGAAGAAGGCAGGGACATTCAGTACTTC.

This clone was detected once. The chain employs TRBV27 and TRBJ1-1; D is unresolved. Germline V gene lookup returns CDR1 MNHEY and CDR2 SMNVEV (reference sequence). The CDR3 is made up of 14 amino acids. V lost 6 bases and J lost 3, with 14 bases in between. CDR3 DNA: TGTGCCAGCAGCCTTCCCGGTGGGCACACTGAAGCTTTCTTT. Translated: CASSLPGGHTEAFF.

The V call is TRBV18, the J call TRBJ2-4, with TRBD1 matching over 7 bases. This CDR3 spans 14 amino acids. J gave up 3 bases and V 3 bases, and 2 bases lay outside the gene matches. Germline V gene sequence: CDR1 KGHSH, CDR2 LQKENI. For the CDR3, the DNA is TGTGCCAGCTCACCTGGACAGGTCAAAAACATTCAGTACTTC. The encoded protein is CASSPGQVKNIQYF. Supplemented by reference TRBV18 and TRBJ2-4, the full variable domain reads NAGVMQNPRHLVRRRGQEARLRCSPMKGHSHVYWYRQLPEEGLKFMVYLQKENIIDESGMPKERFSAEFPKEGPSILRIQQVVRGDSAAYFCASSPGQVKNIQYFGAGTRLSVL.

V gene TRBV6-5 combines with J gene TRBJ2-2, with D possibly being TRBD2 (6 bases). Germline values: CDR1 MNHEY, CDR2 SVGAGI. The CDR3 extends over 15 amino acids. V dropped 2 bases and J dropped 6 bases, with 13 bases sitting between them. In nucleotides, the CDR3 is TGTGCCAGCAGTTACGGAGGGCTGGACGCCGGGGAGCTGTTTTTT. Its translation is CASSYGGLDAGELFF.

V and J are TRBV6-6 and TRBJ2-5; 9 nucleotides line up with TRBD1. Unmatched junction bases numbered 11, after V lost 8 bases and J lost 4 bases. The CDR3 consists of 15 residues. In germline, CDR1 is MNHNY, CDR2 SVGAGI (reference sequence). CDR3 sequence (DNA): TGTGCCAGCGCCTCAACACAGGGGGCGAGAGAGACCCAGTACTTC. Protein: CASASTQGARETQYF.